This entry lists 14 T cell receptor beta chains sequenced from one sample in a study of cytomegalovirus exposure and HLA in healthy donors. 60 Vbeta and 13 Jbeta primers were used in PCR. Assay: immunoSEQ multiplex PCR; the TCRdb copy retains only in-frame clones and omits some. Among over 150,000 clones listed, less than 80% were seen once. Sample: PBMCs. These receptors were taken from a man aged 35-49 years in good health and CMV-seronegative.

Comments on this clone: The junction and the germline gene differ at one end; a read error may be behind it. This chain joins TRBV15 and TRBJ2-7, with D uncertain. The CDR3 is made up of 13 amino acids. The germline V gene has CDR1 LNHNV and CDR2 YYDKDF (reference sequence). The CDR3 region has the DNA TGTGCCACCAGCAGAGATAGCCAAGGAAGCCCAAACTTC. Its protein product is CATSRDSQGSPNF.

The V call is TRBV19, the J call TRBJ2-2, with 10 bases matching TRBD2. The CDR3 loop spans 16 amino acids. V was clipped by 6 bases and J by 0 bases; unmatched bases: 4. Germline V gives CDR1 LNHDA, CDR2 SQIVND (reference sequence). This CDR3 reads CASRLAGASNTGELFF. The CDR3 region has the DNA TGTGCCAGTAGGCTAGCGGGAGCCTCGAACACCGGGGAGCTGTTTTTT.

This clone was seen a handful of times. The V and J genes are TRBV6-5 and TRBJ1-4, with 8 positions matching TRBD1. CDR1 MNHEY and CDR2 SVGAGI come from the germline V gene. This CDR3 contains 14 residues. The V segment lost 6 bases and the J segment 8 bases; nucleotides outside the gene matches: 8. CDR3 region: CASRSDRGTEKLFF. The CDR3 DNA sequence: TGTGCCAGCAGAAGCGACAGGGGCACCGAAAAACTGTTTTTT.

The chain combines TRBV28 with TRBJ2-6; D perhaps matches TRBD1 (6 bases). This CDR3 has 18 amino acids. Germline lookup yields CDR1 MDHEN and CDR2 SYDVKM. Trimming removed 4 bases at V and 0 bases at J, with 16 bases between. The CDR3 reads CASSSCRGGGSGANVLTF. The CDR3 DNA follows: TGTGCCAGCAGTTCTTGCAGGGGTGGGGGCTCTGGGGCCAACGTCCTGACTTTC.

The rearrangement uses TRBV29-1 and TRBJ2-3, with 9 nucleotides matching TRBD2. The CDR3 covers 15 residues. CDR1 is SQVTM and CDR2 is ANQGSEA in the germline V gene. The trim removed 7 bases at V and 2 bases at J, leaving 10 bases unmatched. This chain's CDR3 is CSGFTSGHVTDTQYF. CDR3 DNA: TGCAGCGGATTCACTAGCGGGCATGTCACAGATACGCAGTATTTT.

CDR3 in DNA: TGTGCCAGCAGTGACTCGCGGAGGGTCCTAGGCACAGATACGCAGTATTTT. Protein sequence: CASSDSRRVLGTDTQYF. This sequence joins TRBV2 and TRBJ2-3, with D maybe TRBD2 (6 bases). Trimming pared 3 bases from V and 1 base from J, leaving 17 bases between. The CDR3 consists of 17 residues. CDR1 is SNHLY, CDR2 FYNNEI, per germline.

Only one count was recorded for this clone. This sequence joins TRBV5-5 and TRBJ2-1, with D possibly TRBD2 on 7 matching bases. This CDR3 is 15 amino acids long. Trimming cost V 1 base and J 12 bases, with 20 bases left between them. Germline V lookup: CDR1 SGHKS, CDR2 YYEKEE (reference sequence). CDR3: CASSLTDSYGLVQFF. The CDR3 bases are TGTGCCAGCAGCTTGACGGACAGTTATGGACTAGTGCAGTTCTTC.

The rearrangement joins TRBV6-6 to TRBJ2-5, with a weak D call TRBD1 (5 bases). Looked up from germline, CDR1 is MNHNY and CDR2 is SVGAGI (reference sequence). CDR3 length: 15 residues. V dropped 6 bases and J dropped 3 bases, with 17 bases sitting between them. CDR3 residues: CASSEGQGRKETQYF. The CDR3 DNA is TGTGCCAGCAGCGAAGGCCAGGGAAGAAAAGAGACCCAGTACTTC.

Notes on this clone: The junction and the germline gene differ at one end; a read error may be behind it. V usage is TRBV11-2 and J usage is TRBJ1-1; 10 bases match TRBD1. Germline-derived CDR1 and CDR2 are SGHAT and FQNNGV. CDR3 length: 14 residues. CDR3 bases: TGTGCCAGCAGCATAGACAGGGGGCACACTGAAGCTTTCTTT. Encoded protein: CASSIDRGHTEAFF.

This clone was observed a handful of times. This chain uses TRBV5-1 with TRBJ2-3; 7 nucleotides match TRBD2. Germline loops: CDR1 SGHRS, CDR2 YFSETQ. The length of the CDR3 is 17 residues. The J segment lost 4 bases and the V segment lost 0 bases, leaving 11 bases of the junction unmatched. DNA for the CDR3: TGCGCCAGCAGCTTGGCCGCCCTAGCGGTAACTTCAGATACGCAGTATTTT. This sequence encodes CASSLAALAVTSDTQYF. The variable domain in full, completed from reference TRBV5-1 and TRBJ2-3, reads KAGVTQTPRYLIKTRGQQVTLSCSPISGHRSVSWYQQTPGQGLQFLFEYFSETQRNKGNFPGRFSGRQFSNSRSEMNVSTLELGDSALYLCASSLAALAVTSDTQYFGPGTRLTVL.

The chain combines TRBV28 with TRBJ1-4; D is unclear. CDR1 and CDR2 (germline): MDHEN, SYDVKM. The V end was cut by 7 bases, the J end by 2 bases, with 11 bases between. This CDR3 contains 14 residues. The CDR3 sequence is CASTSVATNEKLFF. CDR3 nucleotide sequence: TGTGCCAGCACCTCGGTCGCGACTAATGAAAAACTGTTTTTT.

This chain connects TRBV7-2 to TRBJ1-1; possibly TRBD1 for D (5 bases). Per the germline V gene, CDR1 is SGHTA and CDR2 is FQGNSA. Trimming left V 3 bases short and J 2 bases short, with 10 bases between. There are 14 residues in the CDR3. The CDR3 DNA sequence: TGTGCCAGCAGCTTGTTTACAGGAAACACTGAAGCTTTCTTT. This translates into CASSLFTGNTEAFF.

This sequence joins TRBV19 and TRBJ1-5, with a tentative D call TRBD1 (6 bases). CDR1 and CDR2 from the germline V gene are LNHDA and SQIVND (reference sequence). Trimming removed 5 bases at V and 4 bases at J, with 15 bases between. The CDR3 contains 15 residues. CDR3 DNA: TGTGCCAGTAGTCGACAGGCCTCCGGGAATCAGCCCCAGCATTTT. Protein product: CASSRQASGNQPQHF.

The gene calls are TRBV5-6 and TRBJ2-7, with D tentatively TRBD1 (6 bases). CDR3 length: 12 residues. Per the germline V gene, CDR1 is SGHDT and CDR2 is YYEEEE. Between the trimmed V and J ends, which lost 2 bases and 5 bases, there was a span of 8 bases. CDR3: CASSFWGHEQYF. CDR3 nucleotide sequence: TGTGCCAGCAGCTTCTGGGGGCACGAGCAGTACTTC.